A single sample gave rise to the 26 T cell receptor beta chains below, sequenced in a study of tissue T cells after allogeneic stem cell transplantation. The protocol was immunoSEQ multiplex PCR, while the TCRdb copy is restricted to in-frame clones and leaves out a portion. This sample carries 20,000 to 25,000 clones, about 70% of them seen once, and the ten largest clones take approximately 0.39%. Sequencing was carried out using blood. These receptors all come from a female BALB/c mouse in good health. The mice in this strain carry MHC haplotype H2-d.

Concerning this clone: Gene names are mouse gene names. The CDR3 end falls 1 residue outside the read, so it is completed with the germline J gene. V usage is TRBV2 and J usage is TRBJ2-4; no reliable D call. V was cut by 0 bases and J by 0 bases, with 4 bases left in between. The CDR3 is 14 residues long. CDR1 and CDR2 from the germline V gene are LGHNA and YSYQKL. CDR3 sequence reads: CASSQDTSQNTLYF. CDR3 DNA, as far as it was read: TGTGCCAGCAGCCAAGATACTAGTCAAAACACCTTGTAC.

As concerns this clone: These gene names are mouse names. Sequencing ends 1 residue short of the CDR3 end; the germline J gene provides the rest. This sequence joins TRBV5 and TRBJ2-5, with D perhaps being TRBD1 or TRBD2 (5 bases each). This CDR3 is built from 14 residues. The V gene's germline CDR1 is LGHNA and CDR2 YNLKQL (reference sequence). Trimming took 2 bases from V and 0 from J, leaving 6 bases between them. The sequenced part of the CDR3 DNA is TGTGCCAGCAGCCAACGGGACAACCAAGACACCCAGTAC. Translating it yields CASSQRDNQDTQY. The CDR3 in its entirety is CASSQRDNQDTQYF.

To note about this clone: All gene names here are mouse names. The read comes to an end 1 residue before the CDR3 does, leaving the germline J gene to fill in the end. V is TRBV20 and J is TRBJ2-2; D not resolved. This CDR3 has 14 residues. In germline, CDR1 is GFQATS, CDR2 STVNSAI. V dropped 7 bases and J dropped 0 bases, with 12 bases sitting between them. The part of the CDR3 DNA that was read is TGTGGTGTCCAACCTACAGCAAACACCGGGCAGCTCTAC. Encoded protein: CGVQPTANTGQLY. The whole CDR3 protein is CGVQPTANTGQLYF.

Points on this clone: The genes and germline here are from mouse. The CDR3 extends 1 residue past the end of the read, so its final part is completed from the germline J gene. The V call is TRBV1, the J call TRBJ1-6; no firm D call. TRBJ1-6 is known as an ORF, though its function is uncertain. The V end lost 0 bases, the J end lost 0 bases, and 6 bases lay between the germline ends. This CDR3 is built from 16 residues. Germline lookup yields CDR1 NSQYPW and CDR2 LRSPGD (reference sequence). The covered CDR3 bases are TGCACCTGCAGTGCAGAGCAAAATTCCTATAATTCGCCCCTCTAC. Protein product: CTCSAEQNSYNSPLY. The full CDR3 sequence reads CTCSAEQNSYNSPLYF.

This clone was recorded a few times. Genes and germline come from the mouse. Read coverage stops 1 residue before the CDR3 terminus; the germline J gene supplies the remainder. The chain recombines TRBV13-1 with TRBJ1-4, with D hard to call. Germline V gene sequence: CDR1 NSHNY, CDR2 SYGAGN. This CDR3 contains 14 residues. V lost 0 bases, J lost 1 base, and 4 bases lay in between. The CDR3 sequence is CASSDASSNERLFF. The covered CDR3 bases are TGTGCCAGCAGTGATGCCAGTTCCAACGAAAGATTATTT.

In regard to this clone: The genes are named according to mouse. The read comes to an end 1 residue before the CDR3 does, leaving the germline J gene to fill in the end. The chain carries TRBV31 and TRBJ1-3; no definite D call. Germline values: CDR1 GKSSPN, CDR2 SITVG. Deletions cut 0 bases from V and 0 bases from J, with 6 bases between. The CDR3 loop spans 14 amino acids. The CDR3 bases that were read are TGTGCCTGGAGTCTAGACCGTTCTGGAAATACGCTCTAT. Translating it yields CAWSLDRSGNTLY. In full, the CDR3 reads CAWSLDRSGNTLYF.

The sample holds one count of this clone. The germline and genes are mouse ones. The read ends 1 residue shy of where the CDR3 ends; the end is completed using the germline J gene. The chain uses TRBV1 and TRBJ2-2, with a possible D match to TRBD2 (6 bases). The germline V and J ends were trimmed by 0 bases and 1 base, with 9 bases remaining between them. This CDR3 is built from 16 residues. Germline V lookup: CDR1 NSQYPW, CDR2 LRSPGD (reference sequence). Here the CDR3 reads CTCSAELGLNTGQLYF. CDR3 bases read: TGCACCTGCAGTGCAGAACTGGGTTTAAACACCGGGCAGCTCTAC.

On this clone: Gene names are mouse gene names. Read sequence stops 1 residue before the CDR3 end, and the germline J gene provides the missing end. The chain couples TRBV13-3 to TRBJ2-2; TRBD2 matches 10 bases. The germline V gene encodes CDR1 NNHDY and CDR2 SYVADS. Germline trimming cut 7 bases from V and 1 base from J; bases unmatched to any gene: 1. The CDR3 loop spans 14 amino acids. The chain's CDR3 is CASGLGENTGQLYF. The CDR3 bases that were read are TGTGCCAGCGGACTGGGGGAAAACACCGGGCAGCTCTAC. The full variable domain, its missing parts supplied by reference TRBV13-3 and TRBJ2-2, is EAAVTQSPRSKVAVTGGKVTLSCHQTNNHDYMYWYRQDTGHGLRLIHYSYVADSTEKGDIPDGYKASRPSQENFSLILELASLSQTAVYFCASGLGENTGQLYFGEGSKLTVL.

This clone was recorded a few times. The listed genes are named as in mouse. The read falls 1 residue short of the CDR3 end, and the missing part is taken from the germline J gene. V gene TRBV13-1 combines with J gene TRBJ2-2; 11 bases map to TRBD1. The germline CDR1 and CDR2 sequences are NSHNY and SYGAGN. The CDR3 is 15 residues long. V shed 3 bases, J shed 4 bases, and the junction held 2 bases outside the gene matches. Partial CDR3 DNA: TGTGCCAGCAGTGGGACAGGGGGCGGCACCGGGCAGCTCTAC. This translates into CASSGTGGGTGQLY. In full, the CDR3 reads CASSGTGGGTGQLYF.

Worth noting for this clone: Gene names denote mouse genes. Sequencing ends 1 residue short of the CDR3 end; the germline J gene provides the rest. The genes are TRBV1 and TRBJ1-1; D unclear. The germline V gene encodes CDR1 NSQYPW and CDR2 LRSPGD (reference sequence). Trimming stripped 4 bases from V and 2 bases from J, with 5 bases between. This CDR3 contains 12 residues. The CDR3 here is CTCSGDNTEVFF. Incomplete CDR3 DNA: TGCACCTGCAGTGGGGATAACACAGAAGTCTTC.

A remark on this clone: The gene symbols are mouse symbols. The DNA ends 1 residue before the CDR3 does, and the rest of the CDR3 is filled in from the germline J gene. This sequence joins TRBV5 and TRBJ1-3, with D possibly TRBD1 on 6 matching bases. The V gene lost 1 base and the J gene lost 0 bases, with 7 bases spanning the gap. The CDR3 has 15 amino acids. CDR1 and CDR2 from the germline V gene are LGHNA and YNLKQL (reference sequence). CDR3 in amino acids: CASSQGTASGNTLYF. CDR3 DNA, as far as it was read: TGTGCCAGCAGCCAAGGGACAGCTTCTGGAAATACGCTCTAT.

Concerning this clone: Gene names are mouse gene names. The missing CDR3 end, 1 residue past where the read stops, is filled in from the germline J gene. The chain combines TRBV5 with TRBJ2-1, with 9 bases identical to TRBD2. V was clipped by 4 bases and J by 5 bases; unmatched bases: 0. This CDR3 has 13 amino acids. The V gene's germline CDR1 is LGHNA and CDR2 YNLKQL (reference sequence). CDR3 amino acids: CASSRLGDAEQFF. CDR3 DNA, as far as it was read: TGTGCCAGCAGCCGACTGGGGGATGCTGAGCAGTTC.

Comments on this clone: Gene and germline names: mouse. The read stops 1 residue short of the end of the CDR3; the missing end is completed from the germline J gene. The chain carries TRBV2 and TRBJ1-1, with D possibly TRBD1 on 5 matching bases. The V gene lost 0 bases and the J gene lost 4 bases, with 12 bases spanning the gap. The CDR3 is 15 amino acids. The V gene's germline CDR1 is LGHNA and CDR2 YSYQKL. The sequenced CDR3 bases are TGTGCCAGCAGCCAAGACGGCCAGGGCGGCACAGAAGTCTTC. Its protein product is CASSQDGQGGTEVF. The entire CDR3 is CASSQDGQGGTEVFF.

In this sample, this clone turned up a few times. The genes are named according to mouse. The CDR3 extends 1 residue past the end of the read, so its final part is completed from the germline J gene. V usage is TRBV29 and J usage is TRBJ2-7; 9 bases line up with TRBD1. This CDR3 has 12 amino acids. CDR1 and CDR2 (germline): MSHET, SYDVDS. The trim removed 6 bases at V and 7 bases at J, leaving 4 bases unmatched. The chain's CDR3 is CASRDRGGEQYF. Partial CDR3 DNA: TGTGCTAGCAGGGACAGGGGTGGGGAACAGTAC.

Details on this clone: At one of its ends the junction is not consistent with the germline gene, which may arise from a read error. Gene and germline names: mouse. The covered CDR3 bases are TGTGTCAGCAGTAGGACTGGGGAGGGAGACACCCAGTAC. Its translation: CVSSRTGEGDTQY. Given in full, the CDR3 is CVSSRTGEGDTQYF. The gene calls are TRBV19 and TRBJ2-5, with TRBD2 matching 9 bases. Read sequence stops 1 residue before the CDR3 end, and the germline J gene provides the missing end. The CDR3 extends over 14 amino acids. Germline V lookup: CDR1 FNHDT, CDR2 SITEND (reference sequence).

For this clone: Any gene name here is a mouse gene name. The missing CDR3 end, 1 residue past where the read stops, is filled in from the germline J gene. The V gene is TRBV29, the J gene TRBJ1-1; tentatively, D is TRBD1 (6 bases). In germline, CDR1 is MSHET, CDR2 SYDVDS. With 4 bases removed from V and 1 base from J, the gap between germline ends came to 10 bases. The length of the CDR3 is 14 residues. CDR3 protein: CASSSRTENTEVFF. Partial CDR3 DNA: TGTGCTAGCAGTTCAAGGACAGAAAACACAGAAGTCTTC.

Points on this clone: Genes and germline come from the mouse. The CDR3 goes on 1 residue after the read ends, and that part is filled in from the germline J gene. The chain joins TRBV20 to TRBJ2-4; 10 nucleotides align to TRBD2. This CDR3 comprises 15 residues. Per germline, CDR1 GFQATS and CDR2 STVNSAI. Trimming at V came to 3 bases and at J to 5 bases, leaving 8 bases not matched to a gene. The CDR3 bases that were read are TGTGGTGCTAGTCCTGGGGGGGCGCGGGGAAACACCTTGTAC. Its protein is CGASPGGARGNTLY. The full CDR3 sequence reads CGASPGGARGNTLYF.

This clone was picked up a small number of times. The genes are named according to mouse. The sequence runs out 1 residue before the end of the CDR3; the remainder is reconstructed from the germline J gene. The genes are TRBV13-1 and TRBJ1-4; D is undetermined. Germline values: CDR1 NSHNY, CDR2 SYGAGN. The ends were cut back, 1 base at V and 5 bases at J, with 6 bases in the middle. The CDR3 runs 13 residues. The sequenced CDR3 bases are TGTGCCAGCAGTGATTCCCAGAACGAAAGATTATTT. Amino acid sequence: CASSDSQNERLF. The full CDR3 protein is CASSDSQNERLFF.

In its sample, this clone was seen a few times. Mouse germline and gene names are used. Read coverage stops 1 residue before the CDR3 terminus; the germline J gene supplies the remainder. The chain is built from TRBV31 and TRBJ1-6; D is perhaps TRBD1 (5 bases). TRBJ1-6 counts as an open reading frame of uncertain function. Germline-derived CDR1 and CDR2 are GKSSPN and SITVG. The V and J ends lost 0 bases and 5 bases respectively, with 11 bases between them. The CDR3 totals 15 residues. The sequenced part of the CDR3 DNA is TGTGCCTGGAGTCTAGGGCAGGGAGATAATTCGCCCCTCTAC. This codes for CAWSLGQGDNSPLY. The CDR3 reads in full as CAWSLGQGDNSPLYF.

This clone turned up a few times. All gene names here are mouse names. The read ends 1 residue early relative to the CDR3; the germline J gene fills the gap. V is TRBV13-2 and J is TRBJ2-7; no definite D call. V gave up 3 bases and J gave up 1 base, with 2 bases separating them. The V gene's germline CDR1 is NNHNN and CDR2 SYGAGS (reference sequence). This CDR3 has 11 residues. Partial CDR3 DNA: TGTGCCAGCGGTGCTTCCTATGAACAGTAC. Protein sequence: CASGASYEQY. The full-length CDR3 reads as CASGASYEQYF.

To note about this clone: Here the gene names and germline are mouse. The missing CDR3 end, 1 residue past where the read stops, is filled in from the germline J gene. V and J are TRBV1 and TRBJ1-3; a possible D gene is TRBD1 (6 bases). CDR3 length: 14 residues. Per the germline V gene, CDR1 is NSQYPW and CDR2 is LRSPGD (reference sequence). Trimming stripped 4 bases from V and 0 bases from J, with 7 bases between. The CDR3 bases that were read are TGCACCTGCAGTGGACAGGATTCTGGAAATACGCTCTAT. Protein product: CTCSGQDSGNTLY. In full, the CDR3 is CTCSGQDSGNTLYF.

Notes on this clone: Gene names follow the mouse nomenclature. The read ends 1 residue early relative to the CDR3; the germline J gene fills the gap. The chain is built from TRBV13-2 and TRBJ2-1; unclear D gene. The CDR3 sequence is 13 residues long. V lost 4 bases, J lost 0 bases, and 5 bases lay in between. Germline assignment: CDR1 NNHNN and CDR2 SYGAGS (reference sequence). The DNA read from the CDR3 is TGTGCCAGCGGTACATATAACTATGCTGAGCAGTTC. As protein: CASGTYNYAEQF. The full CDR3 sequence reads CASGTYNYAEQFF.

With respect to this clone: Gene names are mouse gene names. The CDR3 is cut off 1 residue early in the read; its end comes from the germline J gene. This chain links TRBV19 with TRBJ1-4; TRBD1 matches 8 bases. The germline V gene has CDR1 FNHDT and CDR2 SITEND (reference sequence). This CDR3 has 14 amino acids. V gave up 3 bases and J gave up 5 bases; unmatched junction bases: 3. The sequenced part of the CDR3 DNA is TGTGCCAGCAGTAGGGACAGGAGAAACGAAAGATTATTT. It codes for CASSRDRRNERLF. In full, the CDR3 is CASSRDRRNERLFF.

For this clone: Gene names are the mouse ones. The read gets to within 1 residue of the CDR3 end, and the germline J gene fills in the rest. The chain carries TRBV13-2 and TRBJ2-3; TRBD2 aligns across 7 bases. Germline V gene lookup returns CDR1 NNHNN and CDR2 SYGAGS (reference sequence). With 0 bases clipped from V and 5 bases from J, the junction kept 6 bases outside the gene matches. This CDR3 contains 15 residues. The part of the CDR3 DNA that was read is TGTGCCAGCGGTGATGCCTGGGGGAAGGAAGAAACGCTGTAT. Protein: CASGDAWGKEETLY. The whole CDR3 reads CASGDAWGKEETLYF.

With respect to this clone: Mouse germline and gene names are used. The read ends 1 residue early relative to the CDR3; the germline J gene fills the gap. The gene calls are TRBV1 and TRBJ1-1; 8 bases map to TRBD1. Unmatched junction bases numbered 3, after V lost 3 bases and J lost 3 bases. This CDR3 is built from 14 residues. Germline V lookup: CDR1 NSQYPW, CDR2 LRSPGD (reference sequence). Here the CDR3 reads CTCSAPGGDTEVFF. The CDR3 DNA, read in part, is TGCACCTGCAGTGCTCCAGGGGGCGACACAGAAGTCTTC.

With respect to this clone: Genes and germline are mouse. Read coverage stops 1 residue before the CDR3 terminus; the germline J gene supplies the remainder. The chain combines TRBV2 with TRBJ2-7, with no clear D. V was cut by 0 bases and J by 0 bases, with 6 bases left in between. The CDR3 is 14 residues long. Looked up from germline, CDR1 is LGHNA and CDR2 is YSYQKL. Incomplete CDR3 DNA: TGTGCCAGCAGCCAAGATCTTCGCTCCTATGAACAGTAC. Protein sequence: CASSQDLRSYEQY. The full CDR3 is CASSQDLRSYEQYF.